The 10 T cell receptor beta chains below all came from one sample that was sequenced in a study of T-cell reconstitution after alpha-beta-depleted transplantation in children. As it was prepared, the TCRbeta library received unique molecular identifiers. One entry per CDR3 protein results from TCRdb running MiXCR on the PCR reads. The sample has approximately 190,000 distinct CDR3 sequences; approximately 8% are singletons. The specimen was PBMCs, mostly from graft donor cells, collected 360 days after TCRalphabeta/CD19-depleted stem cell transplant. The receptor set was obtained from a male patient aged 2 to 10 who had a stem cell transplant for acute myeloid leukemia, so the T cells may come from the graft donor.

This sequence joins TRBV4-2 and TRBJ2-1; 13 positions match TRBD2. The V gene end was trimmed by 0 bases and the J gene end by 4 bases; junction bases not matched to a gene: 3. Germline V lookup: CDR1 LGHNA, CDR2 YNFKEQ. There are 17 residues in the CDR3. CDR3 bases: TGTGCCAGCAGCCAAGAAGGACTAGCGGGAGAGTACAATGAGCAGTTCTTC. Translation gives CASSQEGLAGEYNEQFF.

This clonotype came up a few times. V usage is TRBV9 and J usage is TRBJ1-1; 7 bases agree with TRBD1. Germline V gene lookup returns CDR1 SGDLS and CDR2 YYNGEE. V was pared by 4 bases and J by 5 bases, with 14 bases of the junction left unmatched. This CDR3 is 16 amino acids long. The CDR3 spells CASSPRDRASGTEAFF. The CDR3 nucleotides read TGTGCCAGCAGCCCCCGTGACAGGGCGTCGGGAACTGAAGCTTTCTTT.

V and J are TRBV10-3 and TRBJ1-1; maybe TRBD1 (5 bases). Germline assignment: CDR1 ENHRY and CDR2 SYGVKD. This CDR3 region has 13 residues. The chain's CDR3 is CGISGTGDTEAFF. The CDR3 nucleotides read TGTGGAATCAGCGGGACGGGGGACACTGAAGCTTTCTTT.

In this sample, this clonotype turned up a few times. The V and J genes are TRBV6-1 and TRBJ1-1; D perhaps matches TRBD1 (5 bases). Germline CDR1 reads MNHNS; CDR2 reads SASEGT. V was clipped by 2 bases and J by 0 bases, with 10 bases between them. The CDR3 runs to 15 residues. The CDR3 DNA follows: TGTGCCAGCAGTGAACCGGGACTTTTGAACACTGAAGCTTTCTTT. Its protein is CASSEPGLLNTEAFF.

This clonotype was counted between two and nine times. The chain uses TRBV19 and TRBJ2-1; 9 bases match TRBD2. Germline V gene data show CDR1 as LNHDA and CDR2 as SQIVND (reference sequence). This CDR3 region has 13 residues. With 6 bases clipped from V and 6 bases from J, the junction kept 3 bases outside the gene matches. The chain's CDR3 is CASSISGGNEQFF. In DNA form, the CDR3 reads TGTGCCAGTAGCATTAGCGGGGGCAATGAGCAGTTCTTC.

In this sample, this clonotype turned up many times. V is TRBV30 and J is TRBJ1-5, with D perhaps TRBD1 (6 bases). The CDR3 has 15 residues. In germline, CDR1 is GTSNPN, CDR2 SVGIG (reference sequence). Trimming took 2 bases from V and 3 from J, leaving 14 bases between them. CDR3 residues: CAWSTDGQLNQPQHF. The DNA of the CDR3 is TGTGCCTGGAGTACGGATGGACAGCTCAATCAGCCCCAGCATTTT.

This rearrangement joins TRBV12-3 or TRBV12-4 to TRBJ1-5, with D perhaps matching TRBD1 (5 bases). The V gene lost 3 bases and the J gene lost 7 bases, with 13 bases spanning the gap. The CDR3 runs to 14 residues. The CDR3 loop is CASSFRDVRQPQHF. The DNA of the CDR3 is TGTGCCAGCAGTTTTAGGGACGTGCGGCAGCCCCAGCATTTT.

The CDR3 loop is CATSRDPPRLAGPTDTQYF. The CDR3 DNA reads TGTGCCACCAGCAGAGATCCCCCGAGACTAGCGGGGCCCACAGATACGCAGTATTTT. The chain uses TRBV15 and TRBJ2-3; 11 nucleotides align to TRBD2. With 0 bases clipped from V and 2 bases from J, the junction kept 10 bases outside the gene matches. Germline-derived CDR1 and CDR2 are LNHNV and YYDKDF (reference sequence). This CDR3 has 19 residues.

V and J are TRBV29-1 and TRBJ1-2; 8 positions match TRBD1. Trimming removed 7 bases from V and 3 bases from J; junction bases left unmatched: 4. Germline V gene lookup returns CDR1 SQVTM and CDR2 ANQGSEA. There are 12 residues in the CDR3. The CDR3: CSASQGDYGYTF. The DNA for the CDR3 is TGCAGCGCCTCACAGGGGGACTATGGCTACACCTTC.

The genes are TRBV28 and TRBJ2-7, with D uncertain. Trimming removed 7 bases from V and 2 bases from J, with 9 bases in between. Germline values: CDR1 MDHEN, CDR2 SYDVKM. This CDR3 is 12 amino acids long. Here the CDR3 reads CASNQGPYEQYF. The CDR3 nucleotides read TGTGCCAGCAATCAAGGGCCCTACGAGCAGTACTTC.